The source of this TCR beta chain is a study of cytomegalovirus exposure and HLA in healthy donors. Study outcomes and limitations: TCR beta V- and J-gene trimming, according to a later analysis, was linked to a missense DCLRE1C variant. Within an earlier analysis, most TCR beta V segments proved productive either about 87% or about 30% of the time. Sequencing likely generated an artifact that appeared as a cluster of highly shared sequence variants.

The CDR3 extends over 12 amino acids. In germline, CDR1 is MDHEN, CDR2 SYDVKM. Trimming at V came to 5 bases and at J to 11 bases, leaving 7 bases not matched to a gene. PCR involved 60 Vbeta and 13 Jbeta primers. TCRdb keeps only in-frame clones here, not all; method: immunoSEQ multiplex PCR. The sample contains 270,000 or so clones, over 90% of which appear only once. In this sample, this clone turned up once. Its matching antigen is unknown. The TCR was taken from a girl aged 2 to 9 in good health and CMV-seronegative. The chain combines TRBV28 with TRBJ2-5; 8 nucleotides align to TRBD1. Material for sequencing was PBMCs. The CDR3 DNA is TGTGCCAGCAGTCTAGGACAGGGTGAGCAGTACTTC. Its translation is CASSLGQGEQYF.